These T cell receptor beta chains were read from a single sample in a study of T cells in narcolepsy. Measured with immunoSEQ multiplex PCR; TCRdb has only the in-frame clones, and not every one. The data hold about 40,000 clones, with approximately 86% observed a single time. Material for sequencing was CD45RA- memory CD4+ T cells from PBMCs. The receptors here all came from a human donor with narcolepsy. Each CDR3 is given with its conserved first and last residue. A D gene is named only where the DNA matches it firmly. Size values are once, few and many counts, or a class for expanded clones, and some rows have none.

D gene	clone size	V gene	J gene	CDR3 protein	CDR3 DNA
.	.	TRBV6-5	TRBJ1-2	CASNDLGVGKGYTF	TGTGCCTCCAATGACCTAGGGGTAGGAAAAGGCTACACCTTC
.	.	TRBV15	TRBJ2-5	CATSRPMAPETQYF	TGTGCCACCAGCAGACCCATGGCCCCAGAGACCCAGTACTTC
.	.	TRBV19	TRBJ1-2	CASSSKVNYGYTF	TGTGCCAGTAGTAGTAAAGTTAACTATGGCTACACCTTC
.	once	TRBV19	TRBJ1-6	CASSDMRSGSYNSPLHF	TGTGCCAGTAGTGACATGAGATCGGGCTCCTATAATTCACCCCTCCACTTT
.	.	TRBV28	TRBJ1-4	CASSLGQGLFF	TGTGCCAGCAGTTTGGGTCAGGGACTGTTTTTT
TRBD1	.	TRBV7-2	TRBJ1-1	CASSLTGGTMKAFF	TGTGCCAGCAGCTTAACAGGGGGCACCATGAAAGCTTTCTTT
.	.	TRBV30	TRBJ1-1	CAWRVGHPNTEAFF	TGTGCCTGGAGGGTGGGACACCCTAACACTGAAGCTTTCTTT
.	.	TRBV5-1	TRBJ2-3	CASSLGHLTDTQYF	TGCGCCAGCAGCCTGGGACACCTCACAGATACGCAGTATTTT
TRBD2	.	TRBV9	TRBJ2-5	CATGRSGGPQETQYF	TGTGCCACCGGGCGTAGCGGGGGCCCCCAAGAGACCCAGTACTTC
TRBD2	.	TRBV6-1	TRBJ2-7	CASSLGLALEQYF	TGTGCCAGCAGTCTGGGACTAGCGCTCGAGCAGTACTTC
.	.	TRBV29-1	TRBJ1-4	CSVGQYEKLFF	TGCAGCGTTGGACAGTATGAAAAACTGTTTTTT
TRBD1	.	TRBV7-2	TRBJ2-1	CASSSHAKQGAQNEQFF	TGTGCCAGCAGCTCCCACGCAAAACAGGGGGCGCAGAATGAGCAGTTCTTC
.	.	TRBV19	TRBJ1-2	CASRTQGSGISNYGYTF	TGTGCCAGTCGTACTCAGGGTTCGGGCATATCTAACTATGGCTACACCTTC
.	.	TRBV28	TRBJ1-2	CASSLPRGRVPDGYTF	TGTGCCAGCAGTTTACCTAGAGGGAGGGTTCCTGACGGCTACACCTTC
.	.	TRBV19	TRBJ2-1	CASSIGGGYEQFF	TGTGCCAGTAGTATCGGAGGGGGATATGAGCAGTTCTTC
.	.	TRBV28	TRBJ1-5	CASKLSDRINQPQHF	TGTGCCAGCAAGCTCTCCGACAGAATCAATCAGCCCCAGCATTTT
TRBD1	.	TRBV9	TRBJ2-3	CASSVTTRQGARQDTQYF	TGTGCCAGCAGCGTAACCACCCGACAGGGGGCGAGACAAGATACGCAGTATTTT
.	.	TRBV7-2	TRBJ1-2	CASSPEFYGYTF	TGTGCCAGCAGCCCCGAGTTCTATGGCTACACCTTC
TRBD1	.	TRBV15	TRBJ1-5	CATRDRGREPQHF	TGTGCCACCAGAGACAGGGGGCGGGAGCCCCAGCATTTT
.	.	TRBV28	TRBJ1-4	CASSRTGPRANEKLFF	TGTGCCAGCAGCAGAACAGGCCCGCGGGCTAATGAAAAACTGTTTTTT
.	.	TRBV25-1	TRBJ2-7	CASRTGGSYEQYF	TGTGCCAGCAGGACAGGCGGCTCCTACGAGCAGTACTTC
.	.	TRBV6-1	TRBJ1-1	CASSDLGSGAFF	TGTGCCAGCAGTGACCTAGGGTCGGGGGCTTTCTTT
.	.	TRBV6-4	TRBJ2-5	CASNRTGPLGGGSTETQYF	TGTGCCAGCAATAGAACAGGTCCCTTAGGGGGGGGCTCCACAGAGACCCAGTACTTC
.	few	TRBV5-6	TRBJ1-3	CASSLPGGNTIYF	TGTGCCAGCAGCTTGCCCGGAGGAAACACCATATATTTT
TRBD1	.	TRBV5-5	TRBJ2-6	CASSPLSGGAGANVLTF	TGTGCCAGCAGCCCGTTATCAGGGGGTGCTGGGGCCAACGTCCTGACTTTC
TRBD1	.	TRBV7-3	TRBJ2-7	CASSLSTGGSNEQYF	TGTGCCAGCAGCTTAAGCACAGGGGGCTCTAACGAGCAGTACTTC
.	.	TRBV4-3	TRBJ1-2	CASSQEFGFYRIF	TGCGCCAGCAGCCAAGAATTCGGATTCTACCGCATTTTC
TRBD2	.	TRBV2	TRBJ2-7	CASGLAGVSEQYF	TGTGCCAGTGGACTAGCGGGCGTTAGCGAGCAGTACTTC
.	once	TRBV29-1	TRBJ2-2	CSVVFQGRTGELFF	TGCAGCGTTGTGTTTCAGGGCAGAACCGGGGAGCTGTTTTTT
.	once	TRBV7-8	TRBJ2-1	CASSLAGGNEQFF	TGTGCCAGCAGCTTAGCAGGGGGCAATGAGCAGTTCTTC
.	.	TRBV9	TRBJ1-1	CASSARLLGTEAFF	TGTGCCAGCAGCGCCCGGTTGCTAGGCACTGAAGCTTTCTTT
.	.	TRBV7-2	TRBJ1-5	CASSPDETVPQHF	TGTGCCAGCAGCCCGGACGAGACGGTGCCCCAGCATTTT
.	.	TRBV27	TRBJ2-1	CARGAHSYNEQFF	TGTGCCAGGGGGGCGCACTCCTACAATGAGCAGTTCTTC
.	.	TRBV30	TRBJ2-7	CAWSPSLSYEQYF	TGTGCCTGGAGTCCCAGTCTCTCCTACGAGCAGTACTTC
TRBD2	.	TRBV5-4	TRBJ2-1	CASSFHLAGANNEQFF	TGTGCCAGCAGCTTCCACTTAGCGGGGGCCAACAATGAGCAGTTCTTC
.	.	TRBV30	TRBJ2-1	CAWSVLGGANNEQFF	TGTGCCTGGAGTGTACTAGGAGGGGCGAACAATGAGCAGTTCTTC
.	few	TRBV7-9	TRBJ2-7	CASSLVSGRVYEQYF	TGTGCCAGCAGCTTAGTCAGTGGCAGGGTTTACGAGCAGTACTTC
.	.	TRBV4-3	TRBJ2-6	CASSQGWSTPGANVLTF	TGCGCCAGCAGCCAAGGATGGAGCACCCCTGGGGCCAACGTCCTGACTTTC
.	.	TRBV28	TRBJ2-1	CASSLGSLNEQFF	TGTGCCAGCAGTTTGGGCTCTCTCAATGAGCAGTTCTTC
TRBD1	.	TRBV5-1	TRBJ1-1	CASSLAGGRTEAFF	TGCGCCAGCAGCTTGGCAGGGGGACGGACTGAAGCTTTCTTT
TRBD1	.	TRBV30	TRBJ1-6	CAWSPGSGGYSPLHF	TGTGCCTGGTCCCCAGGTTCAGGGGGGTATTCACCCCTCCACTTT
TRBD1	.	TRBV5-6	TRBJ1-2	CASSSLDRALGGYTF	TGTGCCAGCAGCTCGTTAGACAGGGCACTTGGGGGCTACACCTTC
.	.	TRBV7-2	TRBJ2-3	CASSVPSTDTQYF	TGTGCCAGCAGCGTTCCTAGCACAGATACGCAGTATTTT
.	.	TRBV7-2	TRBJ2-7	CASSLDYSSYEQYF	TGTGCCAGCAGCTTAGATTACAGCTCCTACGAGCAGTACTTC
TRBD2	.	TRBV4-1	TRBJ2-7	CASSQGLANYEQYF	TGCGCCAGCAGCCAGGGACTAGCTAACTACGAGCAGTACTTC
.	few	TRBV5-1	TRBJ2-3	CASSLGAATDTQYF	TGCGCCAGCAGCTTGGGGGCCGCCACAGATACGCAGTATTTT
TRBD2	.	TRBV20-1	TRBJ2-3	CSASSGTPQYF	TGCAGTGCTAGCAGCGGGACGCCGCAGTATTTT
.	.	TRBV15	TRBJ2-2	CATSRDQSGELFF	TGTGCTACCAGCAGAGATCAATCCGGGGAGCTGTTTTTT